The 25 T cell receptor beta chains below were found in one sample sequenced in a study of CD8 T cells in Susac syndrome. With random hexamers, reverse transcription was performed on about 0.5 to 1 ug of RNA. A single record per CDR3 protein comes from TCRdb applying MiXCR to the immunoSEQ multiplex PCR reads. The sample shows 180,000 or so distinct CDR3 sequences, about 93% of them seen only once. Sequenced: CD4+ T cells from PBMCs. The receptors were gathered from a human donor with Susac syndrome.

The DNA for the CDR3 is TGTGCCAGCAGCGTAGTACAGAACTATGGCTACACCTTC. Residues: CASSVVQNYGYTF. V and J are TRBV9 and TRBJ1-2; D remains unclear. V was trimmed by 0 bases and J by 2 bases, leaving 5 bases between them. CDR3 size: 13 residues. CDR1 SGDLS and CDR2 YYNGEE come from the germline V gene. The variable domain in full, with the rest retrieved from reference TRBV9 and TRBJ1-2, is DSGVTQTPKHLITATGQRVTLRCSPRSGDLSVYWYQQSLDQGLQFLIQYYNGEERAKGNILERFSAQQFPDLHSELNLSSLELGDSALYFCASSVVQNYGYTFGSGTRLTVV.

This CDR3 reads CSARPTGGQYGYTF. DNA of the CDR3: TGCAGTGCTAGACCGACAGGGGGGCAATATGGCTACACCTTC. The chain links TRBV20-1 to TRBJ1-2; 9 positions agree with TRBD1. Looked up from germline, CDR1 is DFQATT and CDR2 is SNEGSKA (reference sequence). The CDR3 contains 14 residues. The V gene end was trimmed by 2 bases and the J gene end by 5 bases; junction bases not matched to a gene: 6.

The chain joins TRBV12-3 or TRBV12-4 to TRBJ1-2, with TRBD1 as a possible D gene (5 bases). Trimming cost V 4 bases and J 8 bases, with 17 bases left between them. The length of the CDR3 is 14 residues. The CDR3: CASSSRDRIGGYTF. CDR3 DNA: TGTGCCAGCAGTTCCCGGGACCGTATAGGAGGCTACACCTTC.

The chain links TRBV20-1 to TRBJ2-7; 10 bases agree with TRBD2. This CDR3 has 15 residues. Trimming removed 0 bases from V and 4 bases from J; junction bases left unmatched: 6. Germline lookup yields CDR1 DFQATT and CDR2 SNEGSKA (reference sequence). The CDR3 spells CSARDPERGGYEQYF. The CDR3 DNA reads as TGCAGTGCTAGAGATCCGGAGCGGGGGGGATACGAGCAGTACTTC.

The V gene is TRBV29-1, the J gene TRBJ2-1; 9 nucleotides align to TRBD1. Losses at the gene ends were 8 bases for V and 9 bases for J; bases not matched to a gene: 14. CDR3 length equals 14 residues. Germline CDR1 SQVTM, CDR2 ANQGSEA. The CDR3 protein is CSLDSLDRGGEQFF. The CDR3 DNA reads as TGCAGCCTAGACAGCTTGGACAGGGGCGGTGAGCAGTTCTTC.

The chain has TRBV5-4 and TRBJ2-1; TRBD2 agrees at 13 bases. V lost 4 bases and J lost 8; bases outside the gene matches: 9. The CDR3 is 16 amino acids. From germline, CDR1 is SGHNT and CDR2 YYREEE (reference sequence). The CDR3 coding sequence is TGTGCCAGCAGCCCCCAACTAGCGGGAGGGCCTTATGAGCAGTTCTTC. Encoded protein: CASSPQLAGGPYEQFF.

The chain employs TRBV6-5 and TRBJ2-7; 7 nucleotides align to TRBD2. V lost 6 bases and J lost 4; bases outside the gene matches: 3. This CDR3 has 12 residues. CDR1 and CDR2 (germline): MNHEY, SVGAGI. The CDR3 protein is CASSRGVYEQYF. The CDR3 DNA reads TGTGCCAGCAGCCGGGGGGTTTACGAGCAGTACTTC.

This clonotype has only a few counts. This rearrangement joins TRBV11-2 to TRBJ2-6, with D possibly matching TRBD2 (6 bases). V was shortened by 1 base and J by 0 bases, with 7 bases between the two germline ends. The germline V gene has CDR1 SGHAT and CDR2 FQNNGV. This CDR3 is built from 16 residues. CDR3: CASSLVRGSGANVLTF. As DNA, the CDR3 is TGTGCCAGCAGCTTAGTGCGGGGCTCTGGGGCCAACGTCCTGACTTTC.

The CDR3 region has the DNA TGTGCCAGCTCACCGCGGGAAAGCAATCAGCCCCAGCATTTT. It is translated as CASSPRESNQPQHF. The rearrangement uses TRBV18 and TRBJ1-5; D is unresolved. The germline gives CDR1 KGHSH, CDR2 LQKENI. V was trimmed by 3 bases and J by 1 base, leaving 7 bases between them. The length of the CDR3 is 14 residues. Looking up the rest from reference TRBV18 and TRBJ1-5 gives the full variable domain: NAGVMQNPRHLVRRRGQEARLRCSPMKGHSHVYWYRQLPEEGLKFMVYLQKENIIDESGMPKERFSAEFPKEGPSILRIQQVVRGDSAAYFCASSPRESNQPQHFGDGTRLSIL.

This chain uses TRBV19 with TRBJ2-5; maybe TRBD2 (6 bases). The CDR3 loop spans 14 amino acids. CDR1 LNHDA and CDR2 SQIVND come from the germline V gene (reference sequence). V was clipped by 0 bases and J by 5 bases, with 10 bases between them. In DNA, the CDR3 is TGTGCCAGTAGTATAGATCTTCGGGGGGAGACCCAGTACTTC. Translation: CASSIDLRGETQYF. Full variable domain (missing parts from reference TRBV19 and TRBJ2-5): DGGITQSPKYLFRKEGQNVTLSCEQNLNHDAMYWYRQDPGQGLRLIYYSQIVNDFQKGDIAEGYSVSREKKESFPLTVTSAQKNPTAFYLCASSIDLRGETQYFGPGTRLLVL.

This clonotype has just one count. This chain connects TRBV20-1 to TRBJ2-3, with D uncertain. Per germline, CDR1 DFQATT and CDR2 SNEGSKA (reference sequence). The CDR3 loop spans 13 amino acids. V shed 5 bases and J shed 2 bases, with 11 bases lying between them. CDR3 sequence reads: CSALQLVTDTQYF. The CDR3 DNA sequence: TGCAGTGCTCTACAGCTAGTCACAGATACGCAGTATTTT.

The CDR3 here is CSARPEVASGAYEQYF. The CDR3 nucleotides are TGCAGTGCTAGACCGGAGGTGGCTAGCGGGGCTTACGAGCAGTACTTC. The gene calls are TRBV20-1 and TRBJ2-7; 9 positions agree with TRBD2. CDR1 is DFQATT and CDR2 is SNEGSKA in the germline V gene (reference sequence). After removal of 2 bases from V and 4 bases from J, the junction contained 12 bases not matched to a gene. The CDR3 runs 16 residues.

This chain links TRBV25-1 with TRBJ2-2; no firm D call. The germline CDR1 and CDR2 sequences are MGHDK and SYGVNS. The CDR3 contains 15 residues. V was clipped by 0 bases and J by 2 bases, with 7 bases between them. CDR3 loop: CASSEYSTNTGELFF. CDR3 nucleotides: TGTGCCAGCAGTGAATACAGTACCAACACCGGGGAGCTGTTTTTT.

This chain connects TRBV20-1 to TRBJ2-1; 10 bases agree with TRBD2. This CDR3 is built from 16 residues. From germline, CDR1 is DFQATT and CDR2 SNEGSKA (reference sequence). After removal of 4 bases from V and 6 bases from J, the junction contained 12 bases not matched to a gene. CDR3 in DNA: TGCAGTGCTACTCCGGGACTAGCGTCAATCAGCAATGAGCAGTTCTTC. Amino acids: CSATPGLASISNEQFF.

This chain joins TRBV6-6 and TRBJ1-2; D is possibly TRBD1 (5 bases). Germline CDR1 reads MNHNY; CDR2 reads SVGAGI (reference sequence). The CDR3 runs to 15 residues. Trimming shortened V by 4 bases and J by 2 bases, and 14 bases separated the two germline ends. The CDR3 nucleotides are TGTGCCAGCAGTTTTCGGGAGAGGGGAAACTATGGCTACACCTTC. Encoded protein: CASSFRERGNYGYTF.

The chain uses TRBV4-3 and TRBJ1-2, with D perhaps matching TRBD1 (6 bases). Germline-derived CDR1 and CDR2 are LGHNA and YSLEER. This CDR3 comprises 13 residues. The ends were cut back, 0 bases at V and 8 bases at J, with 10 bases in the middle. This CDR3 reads CASSQDTGLGYTF. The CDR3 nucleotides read TGCGCCAGCAGCCAAGATACAGGGTTGGGCTACACCTTC.

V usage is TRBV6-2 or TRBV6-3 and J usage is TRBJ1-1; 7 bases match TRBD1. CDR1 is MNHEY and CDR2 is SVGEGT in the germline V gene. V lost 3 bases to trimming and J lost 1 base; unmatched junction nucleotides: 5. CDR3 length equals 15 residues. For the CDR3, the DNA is TGTGCCAGCAGTTATGGCTACAGGGGGAACACTGAAGCTTTCTTT. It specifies CASSYGYRGNTEAFF.

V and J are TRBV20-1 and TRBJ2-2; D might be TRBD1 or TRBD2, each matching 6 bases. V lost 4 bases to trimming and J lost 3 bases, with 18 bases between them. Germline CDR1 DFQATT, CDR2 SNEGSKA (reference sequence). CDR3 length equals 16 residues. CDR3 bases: TGCAGTGCTAACCCCCGGGGGCGTGGAGACACCGGGGAGCTGTTTTTT. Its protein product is CSANPRGRGDTGELFF.

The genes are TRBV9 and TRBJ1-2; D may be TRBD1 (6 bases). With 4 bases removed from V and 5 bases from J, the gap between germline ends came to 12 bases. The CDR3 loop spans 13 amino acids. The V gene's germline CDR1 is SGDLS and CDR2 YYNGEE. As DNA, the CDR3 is TGTGCCAGCAGCTCGGAAGGGGGATATGGCTACACCTTC. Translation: CASSSEGGYGYTF.

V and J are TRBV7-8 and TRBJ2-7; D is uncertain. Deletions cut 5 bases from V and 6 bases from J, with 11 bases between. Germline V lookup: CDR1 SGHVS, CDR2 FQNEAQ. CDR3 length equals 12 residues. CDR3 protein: CASSPIPVEQYF. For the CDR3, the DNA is TGTGCCAGCAGCCCGATCCCTGTCGAGCAGTACTTC.

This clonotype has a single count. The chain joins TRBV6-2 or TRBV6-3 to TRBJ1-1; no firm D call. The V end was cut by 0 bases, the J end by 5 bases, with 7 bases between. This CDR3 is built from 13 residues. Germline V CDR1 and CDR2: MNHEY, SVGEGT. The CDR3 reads CASSYSLRTEAFF. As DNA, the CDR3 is TGTGCCAGCAGTTACTCACTACGTACTGAAGCTTTCTTT.

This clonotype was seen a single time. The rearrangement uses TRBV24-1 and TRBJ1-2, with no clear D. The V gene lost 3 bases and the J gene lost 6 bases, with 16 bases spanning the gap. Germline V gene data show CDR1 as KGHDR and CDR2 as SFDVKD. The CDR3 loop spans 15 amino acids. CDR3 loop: CATSDTGDKIHGYTF. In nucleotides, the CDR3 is TGTGCCACCAGTGATACGGGCGACAAGATCCATGGCTACACCTTC.

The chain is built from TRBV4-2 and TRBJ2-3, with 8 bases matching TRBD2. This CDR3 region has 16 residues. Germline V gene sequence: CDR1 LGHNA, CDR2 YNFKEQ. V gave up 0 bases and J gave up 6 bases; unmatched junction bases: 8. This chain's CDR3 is CASSQDRGLELDTQYF. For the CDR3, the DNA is TGTGCCAGCAGCCAAGATAGGGGACTAGAATTGGATACGCAGTATTTT.

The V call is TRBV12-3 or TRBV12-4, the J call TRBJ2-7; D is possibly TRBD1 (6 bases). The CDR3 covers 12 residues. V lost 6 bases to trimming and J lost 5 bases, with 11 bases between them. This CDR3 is CASSRGGDEQYF. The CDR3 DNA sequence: TGTGCCAGCAGCAGGGGTGGGGACGAGCAGTACTTC.

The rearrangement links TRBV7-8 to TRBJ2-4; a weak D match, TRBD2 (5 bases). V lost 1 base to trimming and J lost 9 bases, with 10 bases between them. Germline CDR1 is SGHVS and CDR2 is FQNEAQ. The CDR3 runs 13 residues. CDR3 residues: CASSLDPGVIQYF. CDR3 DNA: TGTGCCAGCAGCTTAGACCCCGGGGTCATTCAGTACTTC.